The sequence of this TCR beta chain was determined in a study of blood T cell repertoires in COVID-19. Study as a whole: The United States, Italy and Spain were the sources of the acute and convalescent COVID-19 samples.

Methods used by the authors: Estimates of nucleated cell counts were drawn from the amplification of reference gene primers. Produced via immunoSEQ multiplex PCR; TCRdb's table is partial and in-frame only. The DNA gave D and trimming, while V, J and clone size come from that table. The table includes tens of thousands of clones, around four fifths detected once. CDR1 and CDR2 (germline): WNHNN, SYGVQD (reference sequence). Deletions cut 0 bases from V and 12 bases from J, with 11 bases between. CDR3 length equals 12 residues. Source material: peripheral blood. The J gene is TRBJ1-1, the V gene TRBV10-1; tentatively, D is TRBD1 (6 bases). The source of this sequence is an elderly man with active or convalescent COVID-19. Written as DNA, the CDR3 is TGCGCCAGCAGTGAGTCGAGGACAGTAACTTTCTTT. It codes for CASSESRTVTFF.